This record concerns one T cell receptor (beta chain) sequence. This sample is drawn from a study of blood T cell repertoires in COVID-19. Study-level background: Samples taken during acute and convalescent COVID-19 were collected in the United States, Italy and Spain.

This CDR3 has 15 amino acids. V was pared by 5 bases and J by 5 bases, with 6 bases of the junction left unmatched. The V gene's germline CDR1 is SEHNR and CDR2 FQNEAQ (reference sequence). As processed by the authors: Amplification of reference gene primers provided the estimated nucleated cell counts. Only in-frame clones appear in the TCRdb table, and some are missing; sequencing was by immunoSEQ multiplex PCR. The V and J calls and clone size are taken from that table; D and trimming were inferred from the DNA. The sample contains tens of thousands of clones, about 82% of which appear only once. This TCR was recovered from a human donor in a cohort sampled during active COVID-19. The rearrangement uses TRBV7-9 and TRBJ2-1, with TRBD2 identical over 10 bases. The sequencing sample was made of peripheral blood. CDR3 coding DNA: TGTGCCAGCAGCACGAGTAGCGGGGGGAACAATGAGCAGTTCTTC. Protein product: CASSTSSGGNNEQFF.